These T cell receptor beta chains were read from a single sample in a study of beta chain features in type 1 diabetes. The protocol was immunoSEQ multiplex PCR, while the TCRdb copy is restricted to in-frame clones and leaves out a portion. Here the sample spans under 850,000 clones, 13% being singletons. The sequenced material came from naive CD4+ T cells from blood. The receptors stem from a man between 18 and 35 years old with type 1 diabetes. Each CDR3 is given with its conserved first and last residue. The D gene is left open where the match is weak. The size entry is marked missing in some rows and otherwise reads once, few, many or a size class.

d_call: TRBD1
clone_size: NA
v_call: TRBV6-5
j_call: TRBJ2-3
cdr3_aa: CASSYLGQATDTQYF
cdr3_nt: TGTGCCAGCAGTTACCTAGGACAGGCCACAGATACGCAGTATTTT

d_call: NA
clone_size: NA
v_call: TRBV5-4
j_call: TRBJ1-2
cdr3_aa: CASSLQGRSYGYTF
cdr3_nt: TGTGCCAGCAGCTTGCAGGGGCGCTCCTATGGCTACACCTTC

d_call: NA
clone_size: NA
v_call: TRBV5-4
j_call: TRBJ1-2
cdr3_aa: CASSLGGDYGYTF
cdr3_nt: TGTGCCAGCAGCCTGGGTGGAGACTATGGCTACACCTTC

d_call: NA
clone_size: NA
v_call: TRBV9
j_call: TRBJ2-5
cdr3_aa: CASSLQGLETQYF
cdr3_nt: TGTGCCAGCAGCTTACAGGGTTTAGAGACCCAGTACTTC

d_call: NA
clone_size: NA
v_call: TRBV30
j_call: TRBJ1-2
cdr3_aa: CAWSLAGSYGYTF
cdr3_nt: TGTGCCTGGAGTTTGGCCGGATCCTATGGCTACACCTTC

d_call: NA
clone_size: NA
v_call: TRBV30
j_call: TRBJ2-5
cdr3_aa: CASNAGVETQYF
cdr3_nt: TGTGCCTCGAACGCTGGGGTAGAGACCCAGTACTTC

d_call: NA
clone_size: few
v_call: TRBV10-3
j_call: TRBJ1-2
cdr3_aa: CAITQNRDNYGYTF
cdr3_nt: TGTGCCATCACCCAGAACAGGGACAACTATGGCTACACCTTC

d_call: TRBD1
clone_size: NA
v_call: TRBV30
j_call: TRBJ1-1
cdr3_aa: CASKGEGGHTEAFF
cdr3_nt: TGTGCCTCTAAGGGAGAAGGGGGCCACACTGAAGCTTTCTTT

d_call: TRBD1
clone_size: NA
v_call: TRBV5-1
j_call: TRBJ1-1
cdr3_aa: CASSLEGDRNTEAFF
cdr3_nt: TGCGCCAGCAGCTTGGAGGGGGACAGGAACACTGAAGCTTTCTTT

d_call: NA
clone_size: NA
v_call: TRBV9
j_call: TRBJ1-1
cdr3_aa: CASSVPIWRGLPNTEAFF
cdr3_nt: TGTGCCAGCAGCGTTCCGATTTGGAGGGGTCTCCCTAACACTGAAGCTTTCTTT

d_call: NA
clone_size: few
v_call: TRBV2
j_call: TRBJ1-5
cdr3_aa: CASSVGLVNQPQHF
cdr3_nt: TGTGCCAGCAGTGTGGGTCTCGTCAATCAGCCCCAGCATTTT

d_call: NA
clone_size: NA
v_call: TRBV19
j_call: TRBJ2-7
cdr3_aa: CASSVASWGNSYEQYF
cdr3_nt: TGTGCCAGTAGTGTCGCGTCGTGGGGGAACTCCTACGAGCAGTACTTC

d_call: NA
clone_size: NA
v_call: TRBV25-1
j_call: TRBJ2-7
cdr3_aa: CASSVNRVGAYEQYF
cdr3_nt: TGTGCCAGCAGTGTCAACAGGGTGGGTGCCTACGAGCAGTACTTC

d_call: TRBD1
clone_size: NA
v_call: TRBV7-9
j_call: TRBJ2-1
cdr3_aa: CASSLSNQGAGQFF
cdr3_nt: TGTGCCAGCAGTTTATCTAATCAGGGGGCTGGGCAGTTCTTC

d_call: NA
clone_size: NA
v_call: TRBV5-1
j_call: TRBJ2-7
cdr3_aa: CASSSGLPTGYEQYF
cdr3_nt: TGCGCCAGCAGCTCAGGACTCCCAACGGGTTACGAGCAGTACTTC

d_call: NA
clone_size: NA
v_call: TRBV18
j_call: TRBJ2-7
cdr3_aa: CASSPPGAGEQYF
cdr3_nt: TGTGCCAGCTCACCACCGGGGGCAGGGGAGCAGTACTTC

d_call: NA
clone_size: few
v_call: TRBV7-9
j_call: TRBJ2-1
cdr3_aa: CASSLGSEGLNEQFF
cdr3_nt: TGTGCCAGCAGCTTAGGGAGCGAGGGGTTGAATGAGCAGTTCTTC

d_call: NA
clone_size: few
v_call: TRBV27
j_call: TRBJ2-3
cdr3_aa: CASSLSRRPVVSSTDTQYF
cdr3_nt: TGTGCCAGCAGTTTATCGAGGCGGCCGGTAGTTTCATCTACAGATACGCAGTATTTT

d_call: NA
clone_size: NA
v_call: TRBV6-5
j_call: TRBJ2-5
cdr3_aa: CATLTPASETQYF
cdr3_nt: TGTGCCACCCTGACCCCGGCGTCGGAGACCCAGTACTTC

d_call: NA
clone_size: NA
v_call: TRBV5-1
j_call: TRBJ2-7
cdr3_aa: CASSPVDREGYEQYF
cdr3_nt: TGCGCCAGCAGCCCAGTCGACAGGGAGGGCTACGAGCAGTACTTC

d_call: TRBD1
clone_size: NA
v_call: TRBV10-3
j_call: TRBJ2-2
cdr3_aa: CAITPGQRDTGELFF
cdr3_nt: TGTGCCATCACCCCGGGACAGAGAGACACCGGGGAGCTGTTTTTT

d_call: NA
clone_size: once
v_call: TRBV5-6
j_call: TRBJ2-7
cdr3_aa: CASSQGLGTYEQYF
cdr3_nt: TGTGCCAGCAGCCAGGGACTTGGAACCTACGAGCAGTACTTC

d_call: NA
clone_size: few
v_call: TRBV30
j_call: TRBJ1-6
cdr3_aa: CAWSVQGPQALHF
cdr3_nt: TGTGCCTGGAGTGTACAAGGCCCCCAGGCCCTCCACTTT

d_call: NA
clone_size: few
v_call: TRBV7-9
j_call: TRBJ2-1
cdr3_aa: CASSLVGLINEQFF
cdr3_nt: TGTGCCAGCAGCTTAGTAGGACTCATCAATGAGCAGTTCTTC

d_call: NA
clone_size: NA
v_call: TRBV10-3
j_call: TRBJ1-1
cdr3_aa: CAISAGLNTEAFF
cdr3_nt: TGTGCCATCAGTGCCGGGTTGAACACTGAAGCTTTCTTT

d_call: NA
clone_size: NA
v_call: TRBV6-5
j_call: TRBJ2-1
cdr3_aa: CASSYGLSSYNEQFF
cdr3_nt: TGTGCCAGCAGTTACGGCCTAAGCTCCTACAATGAGCAGTTCTTC

d_call: NA
clone_size: NA
v_call: TRBV5-4
j_call: TRBJ1-1
cdr3_aa: CASSHAGAEDTEAFF
cdr3_nt: TGTGCCAGCAGCCATGCGGGGGCTGAGGACACTGAAGCTTTCTTT

d_call: NA
clone_size: NA
v_call: TRBV5-1
j_call: TRBJ1-2
cdr3_aa: CASSLGGIDYGYTF
cdr3_nt: TGCGCCAGCAGCTTGGGAGGGATCGACTATGGCTACACCTTC

d_call: NA
clone_size: few
v_call: TRBV4-2
j_call: TRBJ2-3
cdr3_aa: CASSQGEGGGTDTQYF
cdr3_nt: TGTGCCAGCAGCCAAGGGGAGGGGGGCGGCACAGATACGCAGTATTTT

d_call: NA
clone_size: NA
v_call: TRBV14
j_call: TRBJ1-2
cdr3_aa: CASSQDPRQPNGYTF
cdr3_nt: TGTGCCAGCAGCCAAGATCCGCGACAGCCGAATGGCTACACCTTC

d_call: NA
clone_size: few
v_call: TRBV4-2
j_call: TRBJ1-2
cdr3_aa: CASSQEAASNYGYTF
cdr3_nt: TGTGCCAGCAGCCAAGAGGCAGCTTCCAACTATGGCTACACCTTC

d_call: TRBD1
clone_size: NA
v_call: TRBV18
j_call: TRBJ1-2
cdr3_aa: CASSAGTDYGYTF
cdr3_nt: TGTGCCAGCTCAGCCGGGACAGACTATGGCTACACCTTC

d_call: NA
clone_size: NA
v_call: TRBV4-2
j_call: TRBJ2-1
cdr3_aa: CASSQDLKGSYNEQFF
cdr3_nt: TGTGCCAGCAGCCAAGATCTGAAGGGGAGCTACAATGAGCAGTTCTTC

d_call: NA
clone_size: NA
v_call: TRBV15
j_call: TRBJ2-1
cdr3_aa: CATSRDRGSYNEQFF
cdr3_nt: TGTGCCACCAGCAGAGATCGGGGATCCTACAATGAGCAGTTCTTC

d_call: NA
clone_size: NA
v_call: TRBV7-2
j_call: TRBJ2-7
cdr3_aa: CASSLVTYEQYF
cdr3_nt: TGTGCCAGCAGCTTAGTGACCTACGAGCAGTACTTC

d_call: NA
clone_size: NA
v_call: TRBV9
j_call: TRBJ2-5
cdr3_aa: CASSVGTVYQETQYF
cdr3_nt: TGTGCCAGCAGCGTAGGGACAGTCTACCAAGAGACCCAGTACTTC

d_call: NA
clone_size: few
v_call: TRBV7-9
j_call: TRBJ2-7
cdr3_aa: CASSLGDPGTVEQYF
cdr3_nt: TGTGCCAGCAGCTTAGGGGACCCAGGAACAGTAGAGCAGTACTTC

d_call: NA
clone_size: few
v_call: TRBV5-1
j_call: TRBJ2-5
cdr3_aa: CASSPLGSGVQETQYF
cdr3_nt: TGCGCCAGCAGCCCACTAGGTAGCGGAGTCCAAGAGACCCAGTACTTC

d_call: NA
clone_size: NA
v_call: TRBV28
j_call: TRBJ1-1
cdr3_aa: CASSLPRSEAFF
cdr3_nt: TGTGCCAGCAGCTTACCACGGAGTGAAGCTTTCTTT

d_call: TRBD1
clone_size: few
v_call: TRBV7-9
j_call: TRBJ2-7
cdr3_aa: CASSFDRVSYEQYF
cdr3_nt: TGTGCCAGCAGCTTCGACAGGGTTTCCTACGAGCAGTACTTC

d_call: NA
clone_size: NA
v_call: TRBV30
j_call: TRBJ1-6
cdr3_aa: CARSDRVSSYNSPLHF
cdr3_nt: TGTGCCCGGAGTGACAGAGTTAGCTCCTATAATTCACCCCTCCACTTT

d_call: NA
clone_size: few
v_call: TRBV19
j_call: TRBJ1-2
cdr3_aa: CASSPLNYGYTF
cdr3_nt: TGTGCCAGTTCCCCCCTTAACTATGGCTACACCTTC

d_call: TRBD1
clone_size: NA
v_call: TRBV28
j_call: TRBJ2-3
cdr3_aa: CASTTRDRGTDTQYF
cdr3_nt: TGTGCCAGCACCACCCGGGACAGGGGCACAGATACGCAGTATTTT

d_call: NA
clone_size: NA
v_call: TRBV28
j_call: TRBJ2-5
cdr3_aa: CASSLVEVPAGWETQYF
cdr3_nt: TGTGCCAGCAGTTTAGTTGAGGTCCCGGCGGGTTGGGAGACCCAGTACTTC

d_call: TRBD1
clone_size: few
v_call: TRBV2
j_call: TRBJ1-2
cdr3_aa: CASSEIDFRGQATSNYGYTF
cdr3_nt: TGTGCCAGCAGTGAAATCGACTTTAGGGGACAGGCCACCTCTAACTATGGCTACACCTTC

d_call: NA
clone_size: NA
v_call: TRBV5-4
j_call: TRBJ2-3
cdr3_aa: CASTLRGADTQYF
cdr3_nt: TGTGCCAGCACCCTTCGGGGTGCAGATACGCAGTATTTT

d_call: NA
clone_size: few
v_call: TRBV29-1
j_call: TRBJ1-4
cdr3_aa: CSVEGWGEKLFF
cdr3_nt: TGCAGCGTTGAAGGGTGGGGTGAAAAACTGTTTTTT